The clone carrying this T cell receptor (beta chain) has just a few counts. The data were obtained in a study of glioma-infiltrating T cells. The CDR3 is 14 residues long. The junction had 2 bases not matched to a gene; V was cut back by 4 bases and J by 1 base. Germline CDR1 SGHRS, CDR2 YFSETQ. TCR alpha and beta CDR3 regions were amplified from RNA using iRepertoire nested multiplex PCR. TCRdb itself ran the multiplex PCR reads through MiXCR, one entry per CDR3 protein. The data show roughly 200,000 distinct CDR3 sequences, over 25% seen once. The specimen sequenced was glioma tissue, nonneoplastic brain tissue, or PBMCs (not recorded which). This TCR derives from a human donor with low-grade glioma or glioblastoma, undergoing nonglioma brain surgery, or in good health (not recorded which). The V gene is TRBV5-1, the J gene TRBJ1-1, with 9 nucleotides matching TRBD1. CDR3 protein: CASSGDRENTEAFF. CDR3 DNA sequence: TGCGCCAGCAGCGGGGACAGGGAGAACACTGAAGCTTTCTTT.